The 24 T cell receptor beta chains below come from one sample, sequenced in a study of Tregs in tolerant kidney transplant recipients. TCRdb's copy holds only in-frame clones and misses some; the assay was immunoSEQ multiplex PCR. The data include under 3,000 clones; the top ten clones carry approximately 39%. Recipients received nonmyeloablative bone marrow transplants from related graft donors, with transient mixed chimerism. This sample comprised CD8+ T cells from blood (PBMCs), obtained 6 months after the transplant. The origin of the receptors is a human patient who received a combined kidney and bone marrow transplant. Some T cells may be the graft donor's.

Details on this clone: The CDR3 extends 3 residues past the end of the read, so its final part is completed from the germline J gene. The J gene is TRBJ2-6, the V gene TRBV5-3, with TRBD1 identical over 7 bases. TRBV5-3 is placed among ORFs of uncertain function. The CDR3 contains 18 residues. The J segment lost 7 bases and the V segment lost 0 bases, leaving 13 bases of the junction unmatched. The part of the CDR3 DNA that was read is TGTGCCAGAAGCTTGGCTCCGGGACAGATAACAGGAGCCAACGTC. Translation: CARSLAPGQITGANV. The CDR3 in full is CARSLAPGQITGANVLTF.

On this clone itself: The sequenced fragment ends 3 residues before the CDR3 boundary, so the rest is inferred from the germline J gene. The chain uses TRBV27 and TRBJ1-1, with TRBD1 matching 7 bases. V was pared by 0 bases and J by 6 bases, with 7 bases of the junction left unmatched. From germline, CDR1 is MNHEY and CDR2 SMNVEV (reference sequence). The CDR3 has 15 residues. This CDR3 reads CASSLSGRGMSEAFF. The sequenced part of the CDR3 DNA is TGTGCCAGCAGTTTATCGGGCAGGGGGATGTCTGAA.

For this clone: Coverage ceases 3 residues before the CDR3 finishes, and the germline J gene fills in the end. This chain joins TRBV2 and TRBJ2-5; D is possibly TRBD2 (5 bases). The length of the CDR3 is 12 residues. The germline V and J ends were trimmed by 6 bases and 0 bases, with 5 bases remaining between them. The germline V gene encodes CDR1 SNHLY and CDR2 FYNNEI. This chain's CDR3 is CASRDYQETQYF. CDR3 DNA (partial): TGTGCCAGCAGGGACTACCAAGAGACC.

By frequency, this clone registers medium-sized. The read finishes 3 residues shy of the CDR3 end, and the germline J gene is used to complete it. The rearrangement uses TRBV6-1 and TRBJ2-1; possible D gene TRBD1, 5 bases. Germline CDR1 and CDR2: MNHNS and SASEGT. The ends were cut back, 0 bases at V and 3 bases at J, with 12 bases in the middle. This CDR3 has 16 residues. Partial CDR3 DNA: TGTGCCAGCAGTGAAGCGTCAGGGAACGGCTACAATGAG. Residues: CASSEASGNGYNE. The full CDR3 reads CASSEASGNGYNEQFF.

Worth noting for this clone: The CDR3 is cut off 3 residues early in the read; its end comes from the germline J gene. The chain couples TRBV30 to TRBJ2-1; 8 nucleotides line up with TRBD2. Per germline, CDR1 GTSNPN and CDR2 SVGIG (reference sequence). This CDR3 has 15 amino acids. The V and J ends lost 4 bases and 6 bases, in that order; junction bases with no gene match: 11. CDR3 sequence reads: CAWTATSGVLNEQFF. The CDR3 DNA, read in part, is TGTGCCTGGACCGCAACTAGCGGAGTCCTCAATGAG.

Concerning this clone: The read ends 3 residues before the CDR3 terminus; that terminus is restored from the germline J gene. V gene TRBV19 combines with J gene TRBJ2-1; D possibly corresponds to TRBD2 (6 bases). The CDR3 covers 17 residues. V was cut by 1 base and J by 0 bases, with 13 bases left in between. The germline V gene encodes CDR1 LNHDA and CDR2 SQIVND (reference sequence). CDR3 DNA, as far as it was read: TGTGCCAGTAGTATAGGCCTGGGACTGAGCTCCTACAATGAG. Translation: CASSIGLGLSSYNE. The CDR3 in its entirety is CASSIGLGLSSYNEQFF.

With respect to this clone: The read ends 3 residues early relative to the CDR3; the germline J gene fills the gap. The rearrangement uses TRBV4-2 and TRBJ1-6; D possibly corresponds to TRBD1 (5 bases). This CDR3 has 19 amino acids. Trimming removed 0 bases at V and 9 bases at J, with 24 bases between. In germline, CDR1 is LGHNA, CDR2 YNFKEQ. The CDR3 region is CASSQDPPSPGGIRSPLHF. The covered CDR3 bases are TGTGCCAGCAGCCAAGATCCGCCCAGTCCCGGGGGGATTCGTTCACCC.

This clone is classed as medium-sized by frequency. The read falls 3 residues short of the CDR3 end, and the missing part is taken from the germline J gene. The chain couples TRBV7-3 to TRBJ2-3; 7 nucleotides line up with TRBD2. From germline, CDR1 is SGHTA and CDR2 FQGTGA. The CDR3 sequence is 15 residues long. V was clipped by 1 base and J by 1 base; unmatched bases: 2. CDR3 DNA, as far as it was read: TGTGCCAGCAGCTTAATGGCGGGAGGCACAGATACG. This gives the protein CASSLMAGGTDT. The full-length CDR3 reads as CASSLMAGGTDTQYF.

Its frequency marks this clone as medium-sized (0.01 to 0.1%). The read is 3 residues too short to cover the CDR3 end, so that end is filled in from the germline J gene. The V gene is TRBV6-2 or TRBV6-3, the J gene TRBJ2-5, with 9 bases aligning to TRBD1. The CDR3 runs to 17 residues. Per germline, CDR1 MNHEY and CDR2 SVGEGT. V trimming: 0 bases; J trimming: 2 bases; junction bases outside the gene matches: 7. CDR3 bases read: TGTGCCAGCAGTTACTCGATATCTGACAGGGGGCAAGAGACC. Its translation: CASSYSISDRGQET. The full CDR3 protein is CASSYSISDRGQETQYF.

For this clone: The missing CDR3 end, 3 residues past where the read stops, is filled in from the germline J gene. J is TRBJ1-2 and V is TRBV29-1, with TRBD1 matching over 10 bases. CDR1 is SQVTM, CDR2 ANQGSEA, per germline. V trimming: 5 bases; J trimming: 4 bases; junction bases outside the gene matches: 7. The CDR3 covers 14 residues. The CDR3 here is CSVRLGTGVYGYTF. Partial CDR3 DNA: TGCAGCGTTCGCCTCGGGACAGGGGTCTATGGC.

Frequency places this clone as large. The CDR3 is cut off 3 residues early in the read; its end comes from the germline J gene. The rearrangement links TRBV4-1 to TRBJ2-7; D is possibly TRBD1 or TRBD2 (7 bases each). Per germline, CDR1 MGHRA and CDR2 YSYEKL. V was pared by 9 bases and J by 4 bases, with 22 bases between. This CDR3 comprises 15 residues. The CDR3 DNA, read in part, is TGCGCCAGTCAACCGGGTACAGGGGAGGGGTACGAG. Its protein is CASQPGTGEGYE. The whole CDR3 region reads CASQPGTGEGYEQYF.

Concerning this clone itself: With the read ending 3 residues before the CDR3 end, the germline J gene is used to fill in that end. This rearrangement joins TRBV7-9 to TRBJ1-2; D not certain. Trimming shortened V by 5 bases and J by 1 base, and 8 bases separated the two germline ends. This CDR3 contains 13 residues. Germline V gene lookup returns CDR1 SEHNR and CDR2 FQNEAQ (reference sequence). CDR3 in amino acids: CASSPAVNYGYTF. The sequenced part of the CDR3 DNA is TGTGCCAGCAGCCCTGCGGTTAACTATGGC.

As regards this clone: The CDR3 end is not reached by the read, which stops 3 residues before it; the germline J gene fills it in. V usage is TRBV7-9 and J usage is TRBJ1-1, with TRBD1 identical over 7 bases. The CDR3 has 12 residues. Germline values: CDR1 SEHNR, CDR2 FQNEAQ (reference sequence). The CDR3 is CASSLDRSGAFF. The DNA read from the CDR3 is TGTGCCAGCAGCTTGGACAGGTCCGGG.

Concerning this clone itself: With the read ending 3 residues before the CDR3 end, the germline J gene is used to fill in that end. The chain recombines TRBV10-3 with TRBJ2-1, with D possibly TRBD2 on 6 matching bases. The CDR3 covers 16 residues. Germline loops: CDR1 ENHRY, CDR2 SYGVKD. Trimming took off 2 bases at V and 3 bases at J, with 14 bases between the two ends. The DNA read from the CDR3 is TGTGCCATCAGTGAGCCTAGCGTGGGCAACTACAATGAG. It encodes CAISEPSVGNYNE. The full CDR3 sequence reads CAISEPSVGNYNEQFF.

Incomplete CDR3 DNA: TGTGCCACCAGTGATTTGGAGCGTACG. Its translation: CATSDLERT. The entire CDR3 is CATSDLERTQYF. The chain has TRBV24-1 and TRBJ2-3; D remains unclear. The observed sequence ends 3 residues before the CDR3 terminus, with the missing tail filled in from the germline J gene. Germline CDR1 and CDR2: KGHDR and SFDVKD. This CDR3 contains 12 residues. Trimming took off 0 bases at V and 8 bases at J, with 5 bases between the two ends.

In regard to this clone: Coverage ceases 3 residues before the CDR3 finishes, and the germline J gene fills in the end. The V call is TRBV5-6, the J call TRBJ2-7, with D possibly matching TRBD1 (6 bases). Deletions cut 2 bases from V and 3 bases from J, with 9 bases between. Per germline, CDR1 SGHDT and CDR2 YYEEEE. The CDR3 totals 13 residues. CDR3: CASSFGTSYEQYF. The DNA read from the CDR3 is TGTGCCAGCAGCTTTGGGACAAGCTACGAG.

About this clone itself: With the read ending 3 residues before the CDR3 end, the germline J gene is used to fill in that end. The rearrangement joins TRBV7-9 to TRBJ2-1; maybe TRBD1 (7 bases). The V and J ends lost 1 base and 7 bases respectively, with 14 bases between them. Germline loops: CDR1 SEHNR, CDR2 FQNEAQ (reference sequence). This CDR3 has 15 amino acids. CDR3 DNA (partial): TGTGCCAGCAGCTTAGTCGGTCAGGGGGGTAATGAG. It is translated as CASSLVGQGGNE. The whole CDR3 protein is CASSLVGQGGNEQFF.

By frequency, this clone registers medium-sized. The CDR3 extends 3 residues past the end of the read, so its final part is completed from the germline J gene. This chain uses TRBV10-3 with TRBJ1-6, with 8 bases lining up with TRBD1. The V and J ends lost 6 bases and 9 bases, in that order; junction bases with no gene match: 4. This CDR3 region has 13 residues. The germline V gene encodes CDR1 ENHRY and CDR2 SYGVKD. CDR3 protein: CAIRTGEGSPLHF. CDR3 bases read: TGTGCCATCAGGACAGGGGAAGGTTCACCC.

A note on this clone: The read ends 3 residues early relative to the CDR3; the germline J gene fills the gap. The gene calls are TRBV11-2 and TRBJ2-5; D ambiguous. V was trimmed by 3 bases and J by 5 bases, leaving 7 bases between them. CDR3 length: 12 amino acids. The germline V gene encodes CDR1 SGHAT and CDR2 FQNNGV. CDR3 bases read: TGTGCCAGCAGCTTCGTTTCCGAGACC. This gives the protein CASSFVSET. The CDR3 in its entirety is CASSFVSETQYF.

Considering frequency, this clone is medium-sized. The read ends 3 residues shy of where the CDR3 ends; the end is completed using the germline J gene. The chain links TRBV20-1 to TRBJ1-3; D remains ambiguous. Germline lookup yields CDR1 DFQATT and CDR2 SNEGSKA (reference sequence). Trimming removed 0 bases at V and 5 bases at J, with 8 bases between. The CDR3 extends over 13 amino acids. The sequenced part of the CDR3 DNA is TGCAGTGCTAGAGACACACCACGAAACACC. This encodes CSARDTPRNT. The full CDR3 sequence reads CSARDTPRNTIYF.

With regard to this clone: The missing CDR3 end, 3 residues past where the read stops, is filled in from the germline J gene. The chain combines TRBV7-2 with TRBJ2-3, with D possibly matching TRBD2 (5 bases). Germline CDR1 and CDR2: SGHTA and FQGNSA. The CDR3 contains 15 residues. The ends were cut back, 1 base at V and 6 bases at J, with 14 bases in the middle. Here the CDR3 reads CASSLGGSYVDTQYF. The CDR3 DNA, read in part, is TGTGCCAGCAGCTTAGGAGGGTCGTACGTGGATACG.

This clone registers medium-sized (0.01 to 0.1%) by frequency. The CDR3 end lies 3 residues beyond the end of the read and is filled in from the germline J gene. The chain has TRBV13 and TRBJ2-1; TRBD2 might be the D (5 bases). Trimming left V 7 bases short and J 0 bases short, with 16 bases between. Germline CDR1 PRHDT, CDR2 FYEKMQ (reference sequence). The CDR3 consists of 16 residues. The CDR3 sequence is CASTPRGAPSYNEQFF. CDR3 DNA (partial): TGTGCCAGCACCCCCCGGGGAGCGCCCTCCTACAATGAG.

On this clone: The CDR3 is cut off 3 residues early in the read; its end comes from the germline J gene. V and J are TRBV19 and TRBJ2-1; 7 bases map to TRBD2. Germline V gives CDR1 LNHDA, CDR2 SQIVND (reference sequence). The CDR3 covers 14 residues. With 6 bases clipped from V and 8 bases from J, the junction kept 10 bases outside the gene matches. The CDR3 bases that were read are TGTGCCAGTAGCCCGTCGCGGGAGAGGCATGAG. It codes for CASSPSRERHE. The whole CDR3 protein reads CASSPSRERHEQFF. Variable domain in full (rest from reference TRBV19 and TRBJ2-1): DGGITQSPKYLFRKEGQNVTLSCEQNLNHDAMYWYRQDPGQGLRLIYYSQIVNDFQKGDIAEGYSVSREKKESFPLTVTSAQKNPTAFYLCASSPSRERHEQFFGPGTRLTVL.

Of note for this clone: The CDR3 end lies 3 residues beyond the end of the read and is filled in from the germline J gene. The chain links TRBV18 to TRBJ2-5, with D possibly TRBD2 on 6 matching bases. The CDR3 totals 14 residues. Germline V gene data show CDR1 as KGHSH and CDR2 as LQKENI. Between the trimmed V and J ends, which lost 3 bases and 3 bases, there was a span of 11 bases. The part of the CDR3 DNA that was read is TGTGCCAGCTCACCCTTCCAGCGGGAAGAGACC. Its protein product is CASSPFQREET. The CDR3 in its entirety is CASSPFQREETQYF.